This is a list of T cell receptor beta chains from one sample in a study of T-cell reconstitution after alpha-beta-depleted transplantation in children. Each CDR3 protein gets one entry after TCRdb re-called the PCR reads with MiXCR. The sample has 450,000 to 600,000 distinct CDR3 sequences; about 10% are singletons. Specimen: PBMCs, collected before TCRalphabeta/CD19-depleted stem cell transplant. These TCRs come from a child younger than 10 with inherited bone marrow failure, due to receive a stem cell transplant. The CDR3 runs from the conserved cysteine through the conserved F or W. Each record gives: clone size, V gene, J gene, D gene, CDR3 protein, CDR3 DNA. The D gene is left open where the match is weak. Size values are once, few and many counts, or a class for expanded clones, and some rows have none.

NA,TRBV5-1,TRBJ2-1,TRBD1,CASRKSTGGSYNEQFF,TGCGCCAGCAGGAAAAGTACAGGGGGCTCCTACAATGAGCAGTTCTTC
few,TRBV18,TRBJ1-2,TRBD1,CASSPDRRTGYTF,TGTGCCAGCTCACCGGACAGGAGGACAGGCTACACCTTC
NA,TRBV12-3/TRBV12-4,TRBJ1-5,NA,CASSFSSGLQPQHF,TGTGCCAGCAGTTTCAGCTCAGGGCTACAGCCCCAGCATTTT
few,TRBV12-3/TRBV12-4,TRBJ1-1,NA,CASNSPGHFMNTEAFF,TGTGCCAGCAACTCCCCGGGACACTTCATGAACACTGAAGCTTTCTTT
many,TRBV6-2/TRBV6-3,TRBJ2-1,TRBD2,CASSYSLAGGILFF,TGTGCCAGCAGTTACTCTCTAGCGGGAGGTATTCTATTCTTC
NA,TRBV27,TRBJ2-1,TRBD2,CASSSIRLAFGNEQFF,TGTGCCAGCAGTTCGATCCGACTAGCTTTCGGTAATGAGCAGTTCTTC
many,TRBV27,TRBJ2-1,NA,CASSFIRGRNEQFF,TGTGCCAGCAGTTTCATCCGGGGGCGAAATGAGCAGTTCTTC
many,TRBV3-1,TRBJ1-5,NA,CASSQTLYSNQPQHF,TGTGCCAGCAGCCAAACTCTTTATAGCAATCAGCCCCAGCATTTT
NA,TRBV30,TRBJ2-7,NA,CAWGTGAYEQYF,TGTGCCTGGGGAACAGGAGCCTACGAGCAGTACTTC
many,TRBV12-3/TRBV12-4,TRBJ2-3,NA,CASRQDSTDTQYF,TGTGCCAGCAGGCAAGACAGTACAGATACGCAGTATTTT
NA,TRBV7-2,TRBJ2-7,TRBD2,CASSLAPPGLAGSLEEQYF,TGTGCCAGCAGCTTAGCTCCGCCGGGACTAGCGGGTTCCCTTGAAGAGCAGTACTTC
many,TRBV4-3,TRBJ2-2,NA,CASSQEGPGSNTGELFF,TGCGCCAGCAGCCAAGAAGGTCCGGGATCTAACACCGGGGAGCTGTTTTTT
few,TRBV7-9,TRBJ2-3,NA,CASSSSFRTDTQYF,TGTGCCAGCAGCTCGAGCTTCCGCACAGATACGCAGTATTTT
many,TRBV5-1,TRBJ2-7,NA,CASSLAPGESYEQYF,TGCGCCAGCAGCTTGGCGCCAGGGGAATCCTACGAGCAGTACTTC
NA,TRBV20-1,TRBJ1-2,NA,CRGGAHYGYTF,TGCAGGGGGGGGGCCCACTATGGCTACACCTTC
NA,TRBV20-1,TRBJ2-5,TRBD2,CSARGLAAQETQYF,TGCAGTGCTAGGGGACTAGCGGCTCAAGAGACCCAGTACTTC
NA,TRBV28,TRBJ2-1,NA,CASSLIGLVSGNEQFF,TGTGCCAGCAGTTTAATAGGCCTTGTTAGCGGTAATGAGCAGTTCTTC
few,TRBV28,TRBJ2-1,TRBD2,CASSPGLRLYNEQFF,TGTGCCAGCAGCCCGGGACTACGCCTTTACAATGAGCAGTTCTTC
many,TRBV4-3,TRBJ2-5,NA,CASSQDWASETQYF,TGCGCCAGCAGCCAAGATTGGGCTAGCGAGACCCAGTACTTC
many,TRBV6-5,TRBJ2-7,TRBD1,CASSYSGTGAGPYEQYF,TGTGCCAGCAGTTACTCCGGGACAGGGGCCGGACCCTACGAGCAGTACTTC
NA,TRBV7-2,TRBJ2-1,TRBD2,CASSIAGGRLSNEQFF,TGTGCCAGCAGCATAGCAGGCGGGAGGCTCTCCAATGAGCAGTTCTTC
many,TRBV27,TRBJ2-7,NA,CASSFVASHEQYF,TGTGCCAGCAGTTTCGTCGCGAGTCACGAGCAGTACTTC
NA,TRBV4-3,TRBJ2-2,NA,CASSQGRGWNTGELFF,TGCGCCAGCAGCCAAGGGCGAGGTTGGAACACCGGGGAGCTGTTTTTT
many,TRBV9,TRBJ2-2,TRBD1,CASSVVDRGTGELFF,TGTGCCAGCAGCGTAGTCGACAGGGGCACCGGGGAGCTGTTTTTT
once,TRBV11-2,TRBJ2-7,NA,CASSKRPPGRGSEYEQYF,TGTGCCAGCAGCAAGAGGCCGCCGGGACGGGGGAGTGAGTACGAGCAGTACTTC
many,TRBV5-1,TRBJ2-7,NA,CASSLDTDYEQYF,TGCGCCAGCAGCTTGGACACGGACTACGAGCAGTACTTC
few,TRBV5-1,TRBJ2-1,NA,CASSSGWDFPYNEQFF,TGCGCCAGCAGCTCCGGTTGGGACTTCCCCTACAATGAGCAGTTCTTC
many,TRBV7-2,TRBJ2-1,NA,CASSFRLERSEQFF,TGTGCCAGCAGCTTTCGACTAGAGCGGAGTGAGCAGTTCTTC
many,TRBV15,TRBJ2-3,TRBD1,CATSSPGQGSTDTQYF,TGTGCCACCAGCAGCCCGGGACAGGGGAGCACAGATACGCAGTATTTT
NA,TRBV5-6,TRBJ2-6,TRBD2,CASSLGTSGSPGANVLTF,TGTGCCAGCAGCCTCGGGACTAGCGGGAGTCCCGGGGCCAACGTCCTGACTTTC
NA,TRBV4-3,TRBJ2-2,NA,CASSQDHGWQGDYTGELFF,TGCGCCAGCAGCCAAGATCACGGTTGGCAGGGAGACTACACCGGGGAGCTGTTTTTT
many,TRBV7-9,TRBJ2-5,NA,CASRLDSLQETQYF,TGTGCCAGCAGACTTGACAGCTTGCAAGAGACCCAGTACTTC
few,TRBV18,TRBJ1-4,NA,CASSPDPLRDGGKLFF,TGTGCCAGCTCACCCGATCCCTTAAGGGACGGCGGAAAACTGTTTTTT
many,TRBV18,TRBJ1-3,NA,CASSPAGTLGGNTIYF,TGTGCCAGCTCACCGGCCGGGACCCTCGGCGGAAACACCATATATTTT
many,TRBV27,TRBJ2-7,TRBD2,CASSRPGGGKQYF,TGTGCCAGCAGTCGACCGGGGGGTGGTAAGCAGTACTTC
many,TRBV29-1,TRBJ1-5,NA,CSVDRICIYSNQPQHF,TGCAGCGTAGACAGGATATGCATCTATAGCAATCAGCCCCAGCATTTT
many,TRBV7-6,TRBJ2-7,TRBD1,CASSLSLGTGAYEQYF,TGTGCCAGCAGCTTAAGTCTCGGGACAGGGGCATACGAGCAGTACTTC
many,TRBV24-1,TRBJ2-3,TRBD2,CATSDRYRDYTDTQYF,TGTGCCACCAGTGATCGATACCGGGACTACACAGATACGCAGTATTTT
many,TRBV5-1,TRBJ2-7,TRBD1,CASSPLGQGTYEQYF,TGCGCCAGCAGCCCGCTGGGACAGGGGACTTACGAGCAGTACTTC
many,TRBV15,TRBJ2-7,NA,CATSLGPHLSYEQYF,TGTGCCACCAGCCTGGGCCCACACCTCTCCTACGAGCAGTACTTC
many,TRBV12-3/TRBV12-4,TRBJ1-1,NA,CASSFRLISGTEAFF,TGTGCCAGCAGTTTTCGACTTATCAGCGGCACTGAAGCTTTCTTT
few,TRBV7-9,TRBJ2-7,TRBD1,CASSSGRGDRAFDEQYF,TGTGCCAGCAGCTCGGGCAGGGGGGACAGGGCTTTCGACGAGCAGTACTTC
many,TRBV7-8,TRBJ2-7,NA,CASSFLSRNREASYEQYF,TGTGCCAGCAGCTTCTTATCGCGGAACAGGGAGGCTAGCTACGAGCAGTACTTC
many,TRBV29-1,TRBJ2-7,TRBD2,CSVEGRGVEDEQYF,TGCAGCGTTGAAGGACGGGGGGTCGAGGACGAGCAGTACTTC
many,TRBV12-3/TRBV12-4,TRBJ2-7,NA,CASSEGLSYEQYF,TGTGCCAGCAGTGAGGGTCTCTCCTACGAGCAGTACTTC
many,TRBV29-1,TRBJ2-7,TRBD1,CSVEADRPYEQYF,TGCAGCGTTGAGGCGGACAGGCCCTACGAGCAGTACTTC
many,TRBV3-1,TRBJ2-3,NA,CASSPFFRTDTQYF,TGTGCCAGCAGCCCTTTTTTCCGGACAGATACGCAGTATTTT
many,TRBV24-1,TRBJ2-1,NA,CATRGPSIYNEQFF,TGTGCCACCAGGGGACCGAGCATTTACAATGAGCAGTTCTTC
once,TRBV29-1,TRBJ2-7,NA,CSVRSRGYEQYF,TGCAGCGTGAGGTCCCGGGGCTACGAGCAGTACTTC
few,TRBV19,TRBJ2-2,NA,CASNRANTGELFF,TGTGCCAGTAATCGCGCGAACACCGGGGAGCTGTTTTTT
many,TRBV7-6,TRBJ2-4,NA,CASSRGLFIRDIQYF,TGTGCCAGCAGCCGGGGCCTTTTTATTAGGGACATTCAGTACTTC
few,TRBV7-8,TRBJ2-1,NA,CASSLGDLSYNEQFF,TGTGCCAGCAGCTTAGGGGACCTCTCCTACAATGAGCAGTTCTTC
many,TRBV29-1,TRBJ2-1,TRBD2,CSVASGVNNEQFF,TGCAGCGTTGCTAGCGGGGTAAACAATGAGCAGTTCTTC
many,TRBV7-9,TRBJ2-1,NA,CASSLVRRLARNEQFF,TGTGCCAGCAGCTTAGTTCGTCGGCTAGCTCGGAATGAGCAGTTCTTC
many,TRBV20-1,TRBJ2-5,TRBD2,CSARDPSGRETQYF,TGCAGTGCTAGAGATCCTAGCGGGAGGGAGACCCAGTACTTC